The clone carrying this T cell receptor beta chain showed up just a few times. Antigen: not known. The data were taken from a study of beta chain features in type 1 diabetes. As for the study in general: Researchers looked at 107,917,701 sorted cells across all samples. Study-wide results and caveats: Researchers report that Type 1 diabetes patients had moderately but significantly shorter TCRB CDR3s across all four CD4+ subsets.

The sequenced template was cDNA made from the entire isolated RNA. Libraries were prepared by immunoSEQ multiplex PCR; TCRdb keeps only in-frame clonotypes and omits some of them. In the table there are about 180,000 clones, 13% of which are singletons. The TCR was taken from a woman under 30 in good health. The sequencing sample was made of central memory CD4+ T cells from blood.

Here the CDR3 reads CASSDGQGDYGYTF. CDR3 DNA sequence: TGCGCCAGCAGCGATGGACAGGGGGACTATGGCTACACCTTC. The V and J genes are TRBV5-1 and TRBJ1-2; TRBD1 agrees at 10 bases. Per germline, CDR1 SGHRS and CDR2 YFSETQ. With 4 bases clipped from V and 3 bases from J, the junction kept 3 bases outside the gene matches. CDR3 length equals 14 residues.